A selection of T cell receptor beta chains follows, all from one sample in a study of technical replicates of blood from a handful of donors. Libraries were prepared by immunoSEQ multiplex PCR; TCRdb keeps only in-frame clonotypes and omits some of them. Here the sample spans 80,000 or so clones, approximately 80% being singletons. Sequencing was carried out using PBMCs. These receptors came from a human donor in good health. Some clones in this sample may be carry-over from other donors' samples. Both conserved end residues are part of each CDR3.

TRBV28 | 15 | CASSLGGAPSYEQYF
TRBV27 | 13 | CASSSETAEKLFF
TRBV4-1 | 14 | CASSQEDVYYEQYF
TRBV2 | 19 | CASISAGLAGGHSYNEQFF
TRBV7-6 | 14 | CASSRTGWNEKLFF
TRBV7-3 | 12 | CASSFRGDTQYF
TRBV4-2 | 17 | CASSQEDGGQGTASAFF
TRBV7-3 | 15 | CASSVLSGGPGEQFF
TRBV7-9 | 16 | CASSLKGGWYHTEAFF
TRBV2 | 15 | CASPRLTGANYGYTF
TRBV6-6 | 14 | CASSSPGGPGKLFF
TRBV5-4 | 12 | CASSRANYGYTF
TRBV7-3 | 15 | CASSPWLEGANVLTF
TRBV15 | 15 | CATSSWTGLSETQYF
TRBV6-5 | 14 | CASSPGRGNEKLFF
TRBV7-2 | 15 | CASIETSGRTSEQFF
TRBV4-3 | 13 | CASSRQVGSPLHF
TRBV4-3 | 15 | CASSHLRTRTDTQYF
TRBV5-1 | 13 | CASSYRGSQPQHF
TRBV4-2 | 17 | CASSPRFGGLHTGELFF
TRBV7-2 | 14 | CASRSRGGAREQYF
TRBV6-5 | 16 | CASSYGGRSTAETQYF
TRBV19 | 12 | CASSSGSEKLFF
TRBV5-6 | 15 | CASSSLQAGANVLTF
TRBV19 | 15 | CASRAGARANYGYTF
TRBV29-1 | 14 | CSGKQGAMNTEAFF
TRBV6-5 | 16 | CASSYPRDRGLVTQYF
TRBV4-3 | 15 | CASSQSRDSAYEQYF
TRBV6-6 | 14 | CASSYWRGTDTQYF
TRBV18 | 12 | CASSPQGTEAFF
TRBV9 | 15 | CASSPGQGPNQPQHF
TRBV25-1 | 12 | CASTLGNTEAFF
TRBV7-9 | 15 | CASSQRRDRDTEAFF